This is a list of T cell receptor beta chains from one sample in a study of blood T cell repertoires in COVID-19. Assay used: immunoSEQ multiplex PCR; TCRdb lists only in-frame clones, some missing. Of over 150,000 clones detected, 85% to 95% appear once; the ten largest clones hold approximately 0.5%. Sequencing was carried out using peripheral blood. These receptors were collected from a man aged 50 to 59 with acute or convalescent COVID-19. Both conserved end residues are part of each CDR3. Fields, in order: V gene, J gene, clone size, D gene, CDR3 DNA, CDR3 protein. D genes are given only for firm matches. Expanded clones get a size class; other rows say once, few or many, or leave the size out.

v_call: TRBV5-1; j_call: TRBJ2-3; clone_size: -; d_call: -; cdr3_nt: TGCGCCAGCAGCTTGGGGGCAGGGCAAGATACGCAGTATTTT; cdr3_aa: CASSLGAGQDTQYF
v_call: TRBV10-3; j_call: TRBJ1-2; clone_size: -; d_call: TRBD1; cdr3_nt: TGTGCCATCAGTGGTTTGCCCGGGACAGTCGATGGCTACACCTTC; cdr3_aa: CAISGLPGTVDGYTF
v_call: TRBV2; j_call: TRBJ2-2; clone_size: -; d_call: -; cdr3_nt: TGTGCCAGCAGTACAGGGTTCGGCGGGGAGCTGTTTTTT; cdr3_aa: CASSTGFGGELFF
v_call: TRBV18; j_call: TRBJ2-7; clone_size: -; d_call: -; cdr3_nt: TGTGCCAGCTTATTAGGGGCTGGGTTTACCTACGAGCAGTACTTC; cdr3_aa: CASLLGAGFTYEQYF
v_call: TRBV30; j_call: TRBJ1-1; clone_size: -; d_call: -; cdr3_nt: TGTGCCTGGAGTGTCAGTCAGTTGAACACTGAAGCTTTCTTT; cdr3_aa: CAWSVSQLNTEAFF
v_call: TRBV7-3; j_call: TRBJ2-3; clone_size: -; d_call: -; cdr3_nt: TGTGCCAGCAGCTTAGGTTTCAGCGCCACAGATACGCAGTATTTT; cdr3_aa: CASSLGFSATDTQYF
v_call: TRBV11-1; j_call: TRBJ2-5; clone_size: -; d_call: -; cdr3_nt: TGTGCCAGCAGCTTAGTTGGACTGTCAAAAGAGACCCAGTACTTC; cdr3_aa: CASSLVGLSKETQYF
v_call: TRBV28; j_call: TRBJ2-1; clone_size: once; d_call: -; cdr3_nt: TGTGCTATAGCAATGGCGGGGCGCCAGGATGAGCAGTTCTTC; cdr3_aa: CAIAMAGRQDEQFF
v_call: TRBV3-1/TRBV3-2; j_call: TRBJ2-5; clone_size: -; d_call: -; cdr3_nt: TGTGCCAGCAGGGGTGTGGGGGCCCAAGAGACCCAGTACTTC; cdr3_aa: CASRGVGAQETQYF
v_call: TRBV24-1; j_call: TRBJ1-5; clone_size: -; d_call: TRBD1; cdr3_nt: TGTGCCACCAGTGATTCCAGGACAGGGGGTTACAATCAGCCCCAGCATTTT; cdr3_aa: CATSDSRTGGYNQPQHF
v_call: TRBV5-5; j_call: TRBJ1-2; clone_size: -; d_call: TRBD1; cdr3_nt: TGTGCCAGCAGCTCACCGGGACAGTTTATCTATGGCTACACCTTC; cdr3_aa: CASSSPGQFIYGYTF
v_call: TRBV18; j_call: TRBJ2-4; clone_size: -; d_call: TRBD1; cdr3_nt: TGTGCCAGCTCACCATACAGGGGTACGACCAAAAACATTCAGTACTTC; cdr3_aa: CASSPYRGTTKNIQYF
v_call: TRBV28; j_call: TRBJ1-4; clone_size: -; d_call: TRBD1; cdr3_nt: TGTGCCAGCAGCGGCGGGACAGGGGACCGAGAAAAACTGTTTTTT; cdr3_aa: CASSGGTGDREKLFF
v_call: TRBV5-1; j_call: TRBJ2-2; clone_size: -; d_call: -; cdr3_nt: TGCGCCAGCACAACCACTTCGGGGGTCACCGGGGAGCTGTTTTTT; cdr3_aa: CASTTTSGVTGELFF
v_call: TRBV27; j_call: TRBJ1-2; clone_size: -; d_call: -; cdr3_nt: TGTGCCAGCAGTGCCGCCGGGACTGTCTATGGCTACACCTTC; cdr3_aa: CASSAAGTVYGYTF
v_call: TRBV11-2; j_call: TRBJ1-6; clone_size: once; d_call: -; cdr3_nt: TGTGCCAGCAGCTGGACCCGATTGCAGGGGAATTCACCCCTCCACTTT; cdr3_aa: CASSWTRLQGNSPLHF
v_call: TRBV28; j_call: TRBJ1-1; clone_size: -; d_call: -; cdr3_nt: TGTGCCAGCAGTTTGCCGAGGACTGAAGCTTTCTTT; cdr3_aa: CASSLPRTEAFF
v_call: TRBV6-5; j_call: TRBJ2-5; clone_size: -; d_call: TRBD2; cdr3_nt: TGTGCCAGCAGGGGGACTAGTACGATGAAGACCCAGTACTTC; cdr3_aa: CASRGTSTMKTQYF
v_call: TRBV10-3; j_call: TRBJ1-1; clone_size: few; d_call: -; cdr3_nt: TGTGCCATCAGTAGTACAACGAACACTGAAGCTTTCTTT; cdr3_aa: CAISSTTNTEAFF
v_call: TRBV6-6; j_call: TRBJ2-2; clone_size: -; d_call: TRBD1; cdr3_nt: TGTGCCAGCAGTCGACTACAGGGGGCCTCCGGGGAGCTGTTTTTT; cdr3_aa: CASSRLQGASGELFF
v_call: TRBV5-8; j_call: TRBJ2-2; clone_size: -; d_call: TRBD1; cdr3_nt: TGTGCCAGCAGCTGGGGACAGGGAGATACCGGGGAGCTGTTTTTT; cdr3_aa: CASSWGQGDTGELFF
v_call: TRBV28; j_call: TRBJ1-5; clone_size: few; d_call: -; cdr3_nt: TGTGCCAGCAGTTTATGGTCTCAGGGGAGCAATCAGCCCCAGCATTTT; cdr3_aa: CASSLWSQGSNQPQHF
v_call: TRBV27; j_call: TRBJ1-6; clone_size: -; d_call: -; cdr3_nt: TGTGCCAGCAGTTTAAGTCCAGTCAACTCCTATAATTCACCCCTCCACTTT; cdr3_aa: CASSLSPVNSYNSPLHF
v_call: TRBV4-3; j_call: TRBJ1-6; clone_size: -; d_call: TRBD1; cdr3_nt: TGCGCCAGCAGCCAGGTAGCCGGGACAGGGGCCCCTAGTTCGGCTTCACCCCTCCACTTT; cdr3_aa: CASSQVAGTGAPSSASPLHF
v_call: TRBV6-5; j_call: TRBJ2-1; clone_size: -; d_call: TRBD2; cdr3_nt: TGTGCCAGCAGTTCGACTAGCGGGAGGGGTTATGAGCAGTTCTTC; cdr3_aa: CASSSTSGRGYEQFF
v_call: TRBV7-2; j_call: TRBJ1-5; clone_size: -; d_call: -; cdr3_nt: TGTGCCAGCAGCTTCACGGTTAGCAATCAGCCCCAGCATTTT; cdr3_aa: CASSFTVSNQPQHF
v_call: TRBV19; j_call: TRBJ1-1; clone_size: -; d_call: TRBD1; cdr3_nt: TGTGCCAGTAGTATGCGACAGGGTCCGAACACTGAAGCTTTCTTT; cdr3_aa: CASSMRQGPNTEAFF
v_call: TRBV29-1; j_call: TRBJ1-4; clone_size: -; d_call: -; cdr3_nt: TGCAGCGCTATGGGGGGGAGTTCAACTAATGAAAAACTGTTTTTT; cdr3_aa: CSAMGGSSTNEKLFF
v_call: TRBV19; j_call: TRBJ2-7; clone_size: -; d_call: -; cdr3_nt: TGTGCCAGTAGACCCCCCCTGGCGCAGGGGATCCACGAGCAGTACTTC; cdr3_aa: CASRPPLAQGIHEQYF
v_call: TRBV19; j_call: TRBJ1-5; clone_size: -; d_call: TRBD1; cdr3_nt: TGTGCCAGTGGGACAGGGCCAAATCAGCCCCAGCATTTT; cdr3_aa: CASGTGPNQPQHF
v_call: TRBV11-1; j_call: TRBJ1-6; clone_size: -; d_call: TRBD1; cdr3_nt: TGTGCCAGCAGCTTTGACAGGGGAAATTCACCCCTCCACTTT; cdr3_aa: CASSFDRGNSPLHF
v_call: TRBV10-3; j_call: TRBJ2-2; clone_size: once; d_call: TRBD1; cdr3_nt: TGTGCCATCAGTGAGGTACAGGGGGGACCCGGGGAGCTGTTTTTT; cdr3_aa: CAISEVQGGPGELFF
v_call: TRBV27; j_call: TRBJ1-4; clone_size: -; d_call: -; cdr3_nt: TGTGCCAGCAGTAACTTGGGACTCCGTGAAAAACTGTTTTTT; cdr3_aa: CASSNLGLREKLFF
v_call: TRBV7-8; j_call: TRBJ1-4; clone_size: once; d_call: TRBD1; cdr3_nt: TGTGCCAGCAGCCCGACGGACAGGGAAAAACTGTTTTTT; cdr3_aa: CASSPTDREKLFF
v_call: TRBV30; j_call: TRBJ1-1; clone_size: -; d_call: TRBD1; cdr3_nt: TGTGCCTGGCGGCAGGGGGCCAGGGGGTTCGGCACTGAAGCTTTCTTT; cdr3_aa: CAWRQGARGFGTEAFF
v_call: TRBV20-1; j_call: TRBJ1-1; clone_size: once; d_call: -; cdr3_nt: TGCAGTGGTCCGTCGGACACTGAAGCTTTCTTT; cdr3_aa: CSGPSDTEAFF
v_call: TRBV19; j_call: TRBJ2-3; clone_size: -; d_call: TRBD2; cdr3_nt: TGTGCCAGTAGACCGGGACTAGCGGGCCCGAGCACAGATACGCAGTATTTT; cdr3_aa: CASRPGLAGPSTDTQYF
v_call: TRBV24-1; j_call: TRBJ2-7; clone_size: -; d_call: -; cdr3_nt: TGTGCCACCAGTGATTCTTACGAGCAGTACTTC; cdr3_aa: CATSDSYEQYF
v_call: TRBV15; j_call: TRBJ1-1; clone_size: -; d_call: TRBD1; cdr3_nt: TGTGCCACCAGCTCTCGACAGGGAGGCACTGAAGCTTTCTTT; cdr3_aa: CATSSRQGGTEAFF
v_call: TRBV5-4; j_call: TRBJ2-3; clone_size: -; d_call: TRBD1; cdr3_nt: TGTGCCAGCAGCTTTGGACAGGGCACAGATACGCAGTATTTT; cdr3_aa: CASSFGQGTDTQYF
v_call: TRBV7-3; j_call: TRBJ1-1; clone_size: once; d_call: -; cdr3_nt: TGTGCCAGCAGCTTATTTTCCAGGAACACTGAAGCTTTCTTT; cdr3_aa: CASSLFSRNTEAFF
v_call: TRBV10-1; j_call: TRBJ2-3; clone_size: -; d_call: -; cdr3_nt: TGCGCCAGCAGTGAGGCGAACGCGCAGTATTTT; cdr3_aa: CASSEANAQYF
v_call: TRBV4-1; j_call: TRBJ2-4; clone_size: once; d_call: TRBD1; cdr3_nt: TGCGCCAGCAGCCAACCAACGACAGGGAACATTCAGTACTTC; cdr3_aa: CASSQPTTGNIQYF
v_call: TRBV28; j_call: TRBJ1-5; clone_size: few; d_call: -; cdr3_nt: TGTGCCAGCAGTTTACTTGGACAGTATAGCAATCAGCCCCAGCATTTT; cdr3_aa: CASSLLGQYSNQPQHF
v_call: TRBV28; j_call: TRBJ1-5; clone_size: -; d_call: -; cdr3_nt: TGTGCCAGCAGTTTATCCTGGCCCCAGCATTTT; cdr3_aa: CASSLSWPQHF
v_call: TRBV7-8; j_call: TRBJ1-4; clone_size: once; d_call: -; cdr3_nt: TGTGCCAGCAGCTTAAAGACAGACTTTGATGAAAAACTGTTTTTT; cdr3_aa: CASSLKTDFDEKLFF
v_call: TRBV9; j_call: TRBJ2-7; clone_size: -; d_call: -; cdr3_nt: TGTGCCAGCAGCGCCGGGATTTTTGACGAGCAGTACTTC; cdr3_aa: CASSAGIFDEQYF
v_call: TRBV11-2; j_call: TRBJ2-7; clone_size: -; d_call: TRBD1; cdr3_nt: TGTGCCAGCAGCTTAGTTACTAGACAGGGGGCTATCTACGAGCAGTACTTC; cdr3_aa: CASSLVTRQGAIYEQYF
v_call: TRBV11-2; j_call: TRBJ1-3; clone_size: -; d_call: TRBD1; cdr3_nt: TGTGCCAGCAGCTTAGATTTGCGCAGGGGGCCTGGAAACACCATATATTTT; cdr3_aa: CASSLDLRRGPGNTIYF
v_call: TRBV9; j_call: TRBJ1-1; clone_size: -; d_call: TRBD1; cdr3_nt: TGTGCCAGCAGCGTAGAGGGGACAGTTGGGGCGAACACTGAAGCTTTCTTT; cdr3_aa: CASSVEGTVGANTEAFF
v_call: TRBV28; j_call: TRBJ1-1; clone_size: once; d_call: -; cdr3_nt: TGTGCCAGCAGGTTTTCCGACAGAGCGAACACTGAAGCTTTCTTT; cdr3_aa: CASRFSDRANTEAFF
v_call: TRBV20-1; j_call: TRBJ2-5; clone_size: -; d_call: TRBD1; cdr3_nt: TGCAGTGCTAGTGCGACAGGGAAGACATCCCAAACCACCAAGATACGGACCCAGTACTTC; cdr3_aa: CSASATGKTSQTTKIRTQYF